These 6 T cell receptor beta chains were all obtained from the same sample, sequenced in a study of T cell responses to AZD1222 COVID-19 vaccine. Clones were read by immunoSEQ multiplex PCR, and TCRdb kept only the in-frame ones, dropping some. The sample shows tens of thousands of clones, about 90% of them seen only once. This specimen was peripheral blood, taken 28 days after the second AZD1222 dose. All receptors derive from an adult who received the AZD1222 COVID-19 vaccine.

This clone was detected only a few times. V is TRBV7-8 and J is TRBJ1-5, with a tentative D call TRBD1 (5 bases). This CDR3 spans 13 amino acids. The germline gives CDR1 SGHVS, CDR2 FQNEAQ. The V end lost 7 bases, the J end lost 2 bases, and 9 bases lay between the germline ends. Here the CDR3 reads CASNRDGNQPQHF. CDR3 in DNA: TGTGCCAGCAACCGGGACGGCAATCAGCCCCAGCATTTT.

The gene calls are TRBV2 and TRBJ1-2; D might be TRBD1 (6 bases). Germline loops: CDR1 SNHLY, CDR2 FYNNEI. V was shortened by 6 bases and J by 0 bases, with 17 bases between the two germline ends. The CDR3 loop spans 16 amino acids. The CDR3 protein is CASSEPDRPSNYGYTF. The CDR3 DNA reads TGTGCCAGCAGCGAACCCGACAGGCCCTCTAACTATGGCTACACCTTC.

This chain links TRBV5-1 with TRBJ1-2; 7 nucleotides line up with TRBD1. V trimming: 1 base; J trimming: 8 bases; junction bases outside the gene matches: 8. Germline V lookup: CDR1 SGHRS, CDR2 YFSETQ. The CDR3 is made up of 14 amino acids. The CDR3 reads CASSLLTGEGGYTF. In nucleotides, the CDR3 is TGCGCCAGCAGCTTGCTAACAGGGGAAGGAGGCTACACCTTC.

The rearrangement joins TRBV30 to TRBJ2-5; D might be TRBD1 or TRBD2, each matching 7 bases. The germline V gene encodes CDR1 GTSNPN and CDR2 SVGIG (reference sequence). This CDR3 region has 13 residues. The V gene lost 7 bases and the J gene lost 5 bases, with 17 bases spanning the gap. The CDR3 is CASQGGPGETQYF. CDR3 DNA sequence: TGTGCCTCTCAGGGGGGGCCGGGGGAGACCCAGTACTTC.

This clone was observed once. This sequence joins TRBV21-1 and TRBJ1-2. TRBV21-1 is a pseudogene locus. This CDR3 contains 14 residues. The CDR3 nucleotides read TGTGCCAGCAGCACAACGGAGGGTTTCTATGGCTACACCTTC. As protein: CASSTTEGFYGYTF.

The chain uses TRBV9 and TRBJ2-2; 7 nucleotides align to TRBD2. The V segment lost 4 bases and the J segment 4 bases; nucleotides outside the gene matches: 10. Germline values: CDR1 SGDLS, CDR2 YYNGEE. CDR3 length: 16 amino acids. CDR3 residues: CASSRLGAGVTGELFF. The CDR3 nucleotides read TGTGCCAGCAGCCGCCTTGGGGCGGGGGTCACCGGGGAGCTGTTTTTT.